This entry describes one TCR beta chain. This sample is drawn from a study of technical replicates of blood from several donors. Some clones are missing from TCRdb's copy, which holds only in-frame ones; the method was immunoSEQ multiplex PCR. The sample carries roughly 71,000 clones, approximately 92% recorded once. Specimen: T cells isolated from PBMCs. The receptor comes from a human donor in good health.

The CDR3 sequence is CASSLGGAGDGTEQYF. Here the CDR3 DNA reads TGTGCCAGCAGCTTAGGGGGAGCGGGAGATGGGACCGAGCAGTACTTC. The chain links TRBV11-2 to TRBJ2-7, with 8 bases lining up with TRBD2. This CDR3 is built from 16 residues. Germline V CDR1 and CDR2: SGHAT, FQNNGV. J was trimmed by 6 bases and V by 1 base; bases with no gene match: 11. The whole variable domain, remainder taken from reference TRBV11-2 and TRBJ2-7, is EAGVAQSPRYKIIEKRQSVAFWCNPISGHATLYWYQQILGQGPKLLIQFQNNGVVDDSQLPKDRFSAERLKGVDSTLKIQPAKLEDSAVYLCASSLGGAGDGTEQYFGPGTRLTVT.